A single sample is the source of the 6 T cell receptor beta chains below, sequenced in a study of PD-1 blockade in classical Hodgkin lymphoma. Each patient's relapse followed autologous stem cell transplantation, and brentuximab vedotin exposure varied. Some clones are missing from TCRdb's copy, which holds only in-frame ones; the method was immunoSEQ multiplex PCR. The table shows roughly 150,000 clones, with about 78% occurring only once. The material was peripheral blood mononuclear cells (PBMCs), obtained before the second cycle of nivolumab. These receptors came from a human donor with classical Hodgkin lymphoma.

The J gene is TRBJ2-7, the V gene TRBV5-8; either TRBD1 or TRBD2 may fit D (5 bases each). V dropped 4 bases and J dropped 12 bases, with 20 bases sitting between them. The length of the CDR3 is 13 residues. CDR1 is SGHTS and CDR2 is YDEGEE in the germline V gene. DNA for the CDR3: TGTGCCAGCAGCCCTTGGGTACGGGACCCCCGGTACTTC. Encoded protein: CASSPWVRDPRYF.

For this clone: Germline and junction disagree at one end, which may indicate a read error. Other DNA sequences in the sample encode the same CDR3. The rearrangement uses TRBV5-4 and TRBJ2-2; the D gene is possibly TRBD1 (5 bases). CDR3 length: 14 residues. Germline assignment: CDR1 SGHNT and CDR2 YYREEE (reference sequence). The CDR3 bases are TGCGCCAGCAGCTTGGGGCAGAACACCGGGGAGCTGTTTTTT. It translates to CASSLGQNTGELFF.

The chain carries TRBV7-6 and TRBJ2-3; D unresolved. V gave up 5 bases and J gave up 3 bases, with 6 bases separating them. This CDR3 has 12 residues. Germline CDR1 and CDR2: SGHVS and FNYEAQ. This CDR3 is CASSTSTDTQYF. The CDR3 DNA follows: TGTGCCAGCAGCACATCAACAGATACGCAGTATTTT.

The gene calls are TRBV7-9 and TRBJ2-2; 7 bases are a match to TRBD1. This CDR3 is 14 amino acids long. CDR1 is SEHNR, CDR2 FQNEAQ, per germline (reference sequence). V shed 7 bases and J 3 bases; nucleotides not matched to a gene: 5. The CDR3 loop reads CASITGQYTGELFF. The CDR3, as DNA: TGTGCCAGCATCACGGGACAGTACACCGGGGAGCTGTTTTTT.

This clone occurred a few times. The chain has TRBV7-9 and TRBJ2-7; possible D gene TRBD1, 5 bases. The V gene's germline CDR1 is SEHNR and CDR2 FQNEAQ (reference sequence). Trimming left V 2 bases short and J 6 bases short, with 8 bases between. CDR3 size: 12 residues. Here the CDR3 reads CASSLRQLEQYF. CDR3 DNA: TGTGCCAGCAGCTTACGACAGCTCGAGCAGTACTTC.

The gene calls are TRBV10-3 and TRBJ2-2; 7 bases are shared with TRBD2. Per germline, CDR1 ENHRY and CDR2 SYGVKD. Germline trimming cut 4 bases from V and 0 bases from J; bases unmatched to any gene: 5. This CDR3 spans 16 amino acids. The CDR3 nucleotides read TGTGCCATCAGTGGCAGCGGGGCCGCGAACACCGGGGAGCTGTTTTTT. It specifies CAISGSGAANTGELFF.